This TCR beta chain was found in a study of human T cells and chemical hapten exposure. Overall study results and limits: While controls formed fewer of them, expanded TCRs formed significantly more large CDR3 similarity clusters. The immune response of these alopecia patients might not match healthy individuals'.

Concerning this clonotype itself: The antigen is not known.

The time point denotes: pre-sensitization, week 0. Treatment noted: therapeutic diphenylcyclopropenone sensitization with weekly scalp DPC. Individual cDNA molecules received unique molecular identifiers in the library. MiXCR, applied by TCRdb to the RACE reads, yields one record per CDR3 protein. The table records some 250,000 distinct CDR3 sequences, almost 8% of them present only once. The CDR3 covers 14 residues. Germline V lookup: CDR1 ENHRY, CDR2 SYGVKD. V lost 2 bases, J lost 9 bases, and 14 bases lay in between. Sequences were derived from whole blood, sampled in connection with sensitization to the hapten diphenylcyclopropenone (DPC). The TCR sequence derives from a young man with alopecia areata. Some clones in this sample may be carry-over from other donors' samples. The chain is built from TRBV10-3 and TRBJ2-1, with D perhaps matching TRBD1 (5 bases). CDR3 bases: TGTGCCATCAGTGAGGTGGGGCAGGTACTTGAGCAGTTCTTC. Translating gives CAISEVGQVLEQFF.